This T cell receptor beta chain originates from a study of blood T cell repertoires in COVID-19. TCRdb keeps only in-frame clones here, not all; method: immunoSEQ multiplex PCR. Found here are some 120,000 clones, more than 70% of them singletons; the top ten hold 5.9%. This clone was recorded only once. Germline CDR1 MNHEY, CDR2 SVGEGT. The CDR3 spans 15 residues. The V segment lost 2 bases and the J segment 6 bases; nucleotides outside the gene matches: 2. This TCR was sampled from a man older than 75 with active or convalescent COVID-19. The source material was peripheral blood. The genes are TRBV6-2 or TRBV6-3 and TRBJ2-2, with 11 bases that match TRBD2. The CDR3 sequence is CASSYRLAGPGELFF. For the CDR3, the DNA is TGTGCCAGCAGTTACCGACTAGCGGGGCCCGGGGAGCTGTTTTTT.